The TCR beta chain described here comes from a study of blood T cell repertoires in COVID-19. Overall study: Specimens from acute and convalescent COVID-19 originated in the United States, Italy and Spain.

The germline V gene has CDR1 MGHDK and CDR2 SYGVNS. Trimming cost V 4 bases and J 6 bases; bases outside gene matches: 10. The CDR3 contains 16 residues. Assay used: immunoSEQ multiplex PCR; TCRdb lists only in-frame clones, some missing. The sample records tens of thousands of clones, about 78% being singletons. Sequenced material: peripheral blood. This chain connects TRBV25-1 to TRBJ2-2; 8 nucleotides align to TRBD1. The TCR was taken from a man in his sixties or seventies with active or convalescent COVID-19. CDR3 loop: CASSASDRVGAGELFF. The DNA of the CDR3 is TGTGCCAGCAGTGCCTCGGACAGGGTTGGTGCCGGGGAGCTGTTTTTT.